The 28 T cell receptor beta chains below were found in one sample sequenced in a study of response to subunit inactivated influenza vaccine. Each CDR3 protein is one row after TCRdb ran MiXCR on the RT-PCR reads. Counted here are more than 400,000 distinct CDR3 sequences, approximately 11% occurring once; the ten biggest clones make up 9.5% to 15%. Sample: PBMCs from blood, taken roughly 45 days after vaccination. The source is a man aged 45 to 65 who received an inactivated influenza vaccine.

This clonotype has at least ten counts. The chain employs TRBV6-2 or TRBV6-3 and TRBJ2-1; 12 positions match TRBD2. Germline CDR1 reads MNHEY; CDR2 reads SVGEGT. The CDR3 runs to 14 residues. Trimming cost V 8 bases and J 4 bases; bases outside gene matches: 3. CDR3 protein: CASGGLAGYNEQFF. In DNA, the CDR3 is TGTGCCAGCGGTGGACTAGCGGGGTACAATGAGCAGTTCTTC.

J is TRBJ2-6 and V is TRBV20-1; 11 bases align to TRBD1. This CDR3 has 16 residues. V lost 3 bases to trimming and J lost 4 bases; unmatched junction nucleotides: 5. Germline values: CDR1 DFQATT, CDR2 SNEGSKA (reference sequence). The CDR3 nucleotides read TGCAGTGCTAGGGACAGGGGGCGATTAGGGGCCAACGTCCTGACTTTC. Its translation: CSARDRGRLGANVLTF.

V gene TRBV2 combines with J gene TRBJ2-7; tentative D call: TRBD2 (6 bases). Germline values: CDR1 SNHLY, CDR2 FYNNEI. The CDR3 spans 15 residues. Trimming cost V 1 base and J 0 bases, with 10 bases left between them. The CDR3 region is CASSEGRGLSYEQYF. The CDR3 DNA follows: TGTGCCAGCAGTGAAGGGAGGGGCCTCTCCTACGAGCAGTACTTC.

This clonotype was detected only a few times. As DNA, the CDR3 is TGTGCCAGCAGCCGTCGACAGGGTTACGAGCAGTACTTC. This codes for CASSRRQGYEQYF. The chain joins TRBV7-2 to TRBJ2-7, with TRBD1 matching 7 bases. V dropped 5 bases and J dropped 4; count of bases not matched to a gene: 5. Germline assignment: CDR1 SGHTA and CDR2 FQGNSA. CDR3 length equals 13 residues.

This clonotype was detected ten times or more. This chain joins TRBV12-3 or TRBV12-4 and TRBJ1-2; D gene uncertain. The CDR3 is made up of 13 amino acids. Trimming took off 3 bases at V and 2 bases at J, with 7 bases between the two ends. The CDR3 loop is CASSLDRNYGYTF. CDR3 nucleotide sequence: TGTGCCAGCAGTTTGGATCGCAACTATGGCTACACCTTC.

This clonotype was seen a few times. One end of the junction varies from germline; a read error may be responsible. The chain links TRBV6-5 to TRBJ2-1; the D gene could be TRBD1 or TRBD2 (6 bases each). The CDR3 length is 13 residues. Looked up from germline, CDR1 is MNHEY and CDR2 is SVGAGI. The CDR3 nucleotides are TGTGCCAGCAGTTACTCTGTGGTGGGGGGCAGGGTTTTC. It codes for CASSYSVVGGRVF.

The CDR3, as DNA: TGCAGCGTTGCCCCAGTGAGCTCCTACAATGAGCAGTTCTTC. Translating gives CSVAPVSSYNEQFF. This chain links TRBV29-1 with TRBJ2-1, with unresolved D. Trimming pared 4 bases from V and 0 bases from J, leaving 10 bases between. The CDR3 sequence is 14 residues long. Germline V gives CDR1 SQVTM, CDR2 ANQGSEA.

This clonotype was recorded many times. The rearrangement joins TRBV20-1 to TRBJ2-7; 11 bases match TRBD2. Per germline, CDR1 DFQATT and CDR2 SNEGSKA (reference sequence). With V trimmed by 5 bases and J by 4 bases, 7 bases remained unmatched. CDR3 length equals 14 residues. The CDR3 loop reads CSAYRLAGRYEQYF. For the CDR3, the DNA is TGCAGTGCTTATCGACTAGCGGGAAGGTACGAGCAGTACTTC.

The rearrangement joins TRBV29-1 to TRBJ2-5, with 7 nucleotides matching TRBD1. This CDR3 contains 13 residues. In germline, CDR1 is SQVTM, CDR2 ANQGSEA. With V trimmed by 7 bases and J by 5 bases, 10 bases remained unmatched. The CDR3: CSGTTGYGETQYF. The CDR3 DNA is TGCAGCGGAACGACAGGGTATGGGGAGACCCAGTACTTC. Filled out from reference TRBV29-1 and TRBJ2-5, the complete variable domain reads SAVISQKPSRDICQRGTSLTIQCQVDSQVTMMFWYRQQPGQSLTLIATANQGSEATYESGFVIDKFPISRPNLTFSTLTVSNMSPEDSSIYLCSGTTGYGETQYFGPGTRLLVL.

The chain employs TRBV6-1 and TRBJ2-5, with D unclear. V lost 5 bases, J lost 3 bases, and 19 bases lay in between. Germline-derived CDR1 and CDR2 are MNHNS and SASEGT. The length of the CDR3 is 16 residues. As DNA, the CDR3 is TGTGCCAGCAGTCCAGCGCTAGTGCTCCAAAAAGAGACCCAGTACTTC. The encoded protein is CASSPALVLQKETQYF.

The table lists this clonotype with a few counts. The DNA for the CDR3 is TGTGCCAGCAGCCAAGCTCCGGCTTCGGGGGGCTACACCTTC. It is translated as CASSQAPASGGYTF. The chain has TRBV14 and TRBJ1-2; D is ambiguous. This CDR3 comprises 14 residues. The V end was cut by 1 base, the J end by 8 bases, with 14 bases between. Germline CDR1 reads SGHDN; CDR2 reads FVKESK.

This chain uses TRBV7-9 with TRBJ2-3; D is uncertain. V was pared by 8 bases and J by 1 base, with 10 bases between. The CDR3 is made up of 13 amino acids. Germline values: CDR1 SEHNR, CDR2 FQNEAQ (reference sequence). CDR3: CASGTAGTDTQYF. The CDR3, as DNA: TGTGCCAGCGGAACGGCGGGCACAGATACGCAGTATTTT.

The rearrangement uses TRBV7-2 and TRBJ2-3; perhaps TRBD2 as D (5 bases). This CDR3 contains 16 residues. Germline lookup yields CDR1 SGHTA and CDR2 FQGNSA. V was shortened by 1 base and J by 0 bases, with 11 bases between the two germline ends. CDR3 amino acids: CASSLGLPESTDTQYF. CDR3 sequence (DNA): TGTGCCAGCAGCTTAGGACTACCTGAGAGCACAGATACGCAGTATTTT.

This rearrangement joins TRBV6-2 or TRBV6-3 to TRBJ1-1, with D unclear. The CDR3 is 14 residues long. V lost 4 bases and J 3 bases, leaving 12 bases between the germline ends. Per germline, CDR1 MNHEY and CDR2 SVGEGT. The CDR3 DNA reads TGTGCCAGCAGTTCGTCAGGAGCTTACACTGAAGCTTTCTTT. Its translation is CASSSSGAYTEAFF.

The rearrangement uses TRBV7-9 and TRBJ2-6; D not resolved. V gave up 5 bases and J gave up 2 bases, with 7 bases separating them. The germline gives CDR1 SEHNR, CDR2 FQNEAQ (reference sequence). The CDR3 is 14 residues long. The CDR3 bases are TGTGCCAGCAGCCCCGATCCTGGGGCCAACGTCCTGACTTTC. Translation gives CASSPDPGANVLTF.

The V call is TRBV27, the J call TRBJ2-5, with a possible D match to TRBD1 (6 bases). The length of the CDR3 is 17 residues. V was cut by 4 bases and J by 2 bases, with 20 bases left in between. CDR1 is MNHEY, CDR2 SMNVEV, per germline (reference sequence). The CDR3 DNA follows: TGTGCCAGCAGTTCCCTAGGCAGGGGTAGGGGACAAGAGACCCAGTACTTC. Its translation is CASSSLGRGRGQETQYF.

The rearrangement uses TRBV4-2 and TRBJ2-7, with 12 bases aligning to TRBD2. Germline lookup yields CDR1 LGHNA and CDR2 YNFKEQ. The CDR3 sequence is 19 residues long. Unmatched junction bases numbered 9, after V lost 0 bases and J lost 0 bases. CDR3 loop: CASSQERTSGMGSSYEQYF. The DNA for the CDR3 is TGTGCCAGCAGCCAAGAAAGGACTAGCGGGATGGGGAGCTCCTACGAGCAGTACTTC.

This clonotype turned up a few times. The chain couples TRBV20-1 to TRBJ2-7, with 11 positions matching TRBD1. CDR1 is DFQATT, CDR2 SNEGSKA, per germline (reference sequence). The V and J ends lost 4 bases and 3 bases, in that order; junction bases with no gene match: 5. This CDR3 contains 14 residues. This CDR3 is CSAMDRGRLYEQYF. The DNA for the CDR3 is TGCAGTGCTATGGACAGGGGGCGGCTCTACGAGCAGTACTTC.

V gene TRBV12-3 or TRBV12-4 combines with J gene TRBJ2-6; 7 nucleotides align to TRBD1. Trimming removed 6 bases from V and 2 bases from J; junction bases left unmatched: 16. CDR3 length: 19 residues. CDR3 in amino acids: CASSPAGRTGFTGANVLTF. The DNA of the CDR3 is TGTGCCAGCAGCCCGGCCGGACGGACAGGATTTACTGGGGCCAACGTCCTGACTTTC.

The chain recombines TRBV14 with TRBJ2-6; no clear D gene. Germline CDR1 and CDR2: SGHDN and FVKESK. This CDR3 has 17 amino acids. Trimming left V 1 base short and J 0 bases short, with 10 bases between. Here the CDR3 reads CASSQVGRPSGANVLTF. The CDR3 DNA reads TGTGCCAGCAGCCAAGTTGGGCGCCCCTCTGGGGCCAACGTCCTGACTTTC.

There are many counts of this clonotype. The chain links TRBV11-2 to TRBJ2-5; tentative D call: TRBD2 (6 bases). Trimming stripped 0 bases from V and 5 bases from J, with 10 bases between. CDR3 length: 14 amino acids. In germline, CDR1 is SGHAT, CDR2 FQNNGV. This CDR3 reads CASSLDGGLETQYF. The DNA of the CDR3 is TGTGCCAGCAGCTTAGATGGAGGGTTGGAGACCCAGTACTTC.

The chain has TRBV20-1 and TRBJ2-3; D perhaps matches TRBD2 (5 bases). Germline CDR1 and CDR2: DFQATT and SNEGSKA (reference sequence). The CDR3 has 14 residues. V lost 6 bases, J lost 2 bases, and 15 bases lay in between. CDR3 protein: CSAIPRLSTDTQYF. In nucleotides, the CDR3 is TGCAGTGCCATACCGAGACTATCCACAGATACGCAGTATTTT.

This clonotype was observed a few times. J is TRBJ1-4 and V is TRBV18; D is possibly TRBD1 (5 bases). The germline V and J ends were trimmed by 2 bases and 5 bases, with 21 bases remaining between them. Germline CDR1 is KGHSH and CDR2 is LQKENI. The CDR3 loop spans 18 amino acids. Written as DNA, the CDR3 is TGTGCCAGCTCACCAATTATGCGGGACGGATCTACAAATGAAAAACTGTTTTTT. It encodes CASSPIMRDGSTNEKLFF.

The CDR3 DNA sequence: TGCAGTGCTAGAATGTCCGGAGGGCGGCTAGCGGGAGTCTATGAGCAGTTCTTC. As protein: CSARMSGGRLAGVYEQFF. V gene TRBV20-1 combines with J gene TRBJ2-1, with 10 nucleotides matching TRBD2. Germline V gene sequence: CDR1 DFQATT, CDR2 SNEGSKA (reference sequence). CDR3 length: 18 residues. V dropped 2 bases and J dropped 8; count of bases not matched to a gene: 18.

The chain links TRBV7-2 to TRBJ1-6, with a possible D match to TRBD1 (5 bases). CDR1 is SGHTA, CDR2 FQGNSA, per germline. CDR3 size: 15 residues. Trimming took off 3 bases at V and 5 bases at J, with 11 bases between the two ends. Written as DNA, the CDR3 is TGTGCCAGCAGCTTCCAGGGTTTGAATAATTCACCCCTCCACTTT. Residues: CASSFQGLNNSPLHF.

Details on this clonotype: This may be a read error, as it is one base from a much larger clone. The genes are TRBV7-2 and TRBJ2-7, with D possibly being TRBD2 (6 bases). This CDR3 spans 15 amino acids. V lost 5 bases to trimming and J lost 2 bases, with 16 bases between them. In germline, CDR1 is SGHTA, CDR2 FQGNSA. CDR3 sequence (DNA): TGTGCCAGCAGCACGAGCGGGTTATCCGCCTACGAGCAGTACTTC. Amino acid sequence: CASSTSGLSAYEQYF. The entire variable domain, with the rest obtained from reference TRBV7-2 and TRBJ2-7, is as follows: GAGVSQSPSNKVTEKGKDVELRCDPISGHTALYWYRQSLGQGLEFLIYFQGNSAPDKSGLPSDRFSAERTGGSVSTLTIQRTQQEDSAVYLCASSTSGLSAYEQYFGPGTRLTVT.

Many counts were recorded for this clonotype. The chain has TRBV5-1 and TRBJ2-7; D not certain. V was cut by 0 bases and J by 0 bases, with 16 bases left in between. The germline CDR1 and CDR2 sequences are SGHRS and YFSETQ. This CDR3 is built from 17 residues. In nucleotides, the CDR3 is TGCGCCAGCAGCTTGGGGCGTGTCAGTCTTAGCTCCTACGAGCAGTACTTC. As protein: CASSLGRVSLSSYEQYF. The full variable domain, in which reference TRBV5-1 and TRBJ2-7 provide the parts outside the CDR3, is KAGVTQTPRYLIKTRGQQVTLSCSPISGHRSVSWYQQTPGQGLQFLFEYFSETQRNKGNFPGRFSGRQFSNSRSEMNVSTLELGDSALYLCASSLGRVSLSSYEQYFGPGTRLTVT.

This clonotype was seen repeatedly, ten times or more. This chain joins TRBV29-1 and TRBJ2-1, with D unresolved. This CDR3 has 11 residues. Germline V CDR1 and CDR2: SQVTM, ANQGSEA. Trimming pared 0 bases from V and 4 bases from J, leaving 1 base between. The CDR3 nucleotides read TGCAGCGTTGAAGAATACAATGAGCAGTTCTTC. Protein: CSVEEYNEQFF.